This T cell receptor beta chain was retrieved from a study of shared clonotypes between healthy human individuals. Whole-study results and caveats: Inspection by rarefaction showed sorted-subset sequencing to be incomplete despite large depth.

This clone was recorded only once. The target antigen is unknown. Measured with immunoSEQ multiplex PCR; TCRdb has only the in-frame clones, and not every one. This sample has 2,500,000 or so clones, with approximately 90% found just once. The sequenced sample consisted of naive CD4+ T cells from PBMCs. Subset described: CD45RA+ positively selected. The sequence was obtained from a man between 18 and 29 years old in good health. Some clones in this sample may be carry-over from other donors' samples.

The CDR3 sequence: CASTTIQGAGTDTQYF. The CDR3 DNA follows: TGTGCCAGCACCACAATCCAGGGGGCTGGCACAGATACGCAGTATTTT. This chain links TRBV18 with TRBJ2-3; 8 nucleotides match TRBD1. The V segment lost 8 bases and the J segment 1 base; nucleotides outside the gene matches: 11. The CDR3 spans 16 residues. Germline V gives CDR1 KGHSH, CDR2 LQKENI.